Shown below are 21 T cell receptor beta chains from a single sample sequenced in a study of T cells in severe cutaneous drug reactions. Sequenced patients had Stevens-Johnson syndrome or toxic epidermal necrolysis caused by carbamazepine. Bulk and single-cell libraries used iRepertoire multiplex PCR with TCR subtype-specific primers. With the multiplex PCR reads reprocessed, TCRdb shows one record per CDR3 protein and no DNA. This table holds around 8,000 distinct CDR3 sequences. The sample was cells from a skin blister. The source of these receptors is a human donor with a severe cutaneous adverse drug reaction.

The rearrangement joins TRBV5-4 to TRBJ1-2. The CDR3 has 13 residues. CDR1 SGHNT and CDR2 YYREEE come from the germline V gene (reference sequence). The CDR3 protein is CASNKDAVSGYTF.

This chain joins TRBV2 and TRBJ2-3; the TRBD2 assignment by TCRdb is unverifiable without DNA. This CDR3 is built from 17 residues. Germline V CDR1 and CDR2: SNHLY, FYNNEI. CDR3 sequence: CASSSDTSSGRTDTQYF. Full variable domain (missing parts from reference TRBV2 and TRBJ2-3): EPEVTQTPSHQVTQMGQEVILRCVPISNHLYFYWYRQILGQKVEFLVSFYNNEISEKSEIFDDQFSVERPDGSNFTLKIRSTKLEDSAMYFCASSSDTSSGRTDTQYFGPGTRLTVL.

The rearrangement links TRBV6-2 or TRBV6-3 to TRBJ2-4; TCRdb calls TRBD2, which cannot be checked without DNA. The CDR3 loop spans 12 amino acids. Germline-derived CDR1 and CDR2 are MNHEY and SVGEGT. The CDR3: CASSGTTDIQYF.

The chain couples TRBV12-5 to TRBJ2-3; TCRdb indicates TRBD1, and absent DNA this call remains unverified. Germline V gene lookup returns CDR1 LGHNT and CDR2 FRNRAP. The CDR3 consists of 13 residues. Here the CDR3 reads CASGLLAGGTQYF.

This chain's CDR3 is CSVELAGAYNEQFF. The chain uses TRBV29-1 and TRBJ2-1; the D call from TCRdb, TRBD2, cannot be confirmed without DNA. The CDR3 runs 14 residues. Germline V lookup: CDR1 SQVTM, CDR2 ANQGSEA.

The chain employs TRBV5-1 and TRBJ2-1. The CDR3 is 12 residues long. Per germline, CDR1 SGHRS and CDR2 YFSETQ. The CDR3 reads CASSLRYNEQFF.

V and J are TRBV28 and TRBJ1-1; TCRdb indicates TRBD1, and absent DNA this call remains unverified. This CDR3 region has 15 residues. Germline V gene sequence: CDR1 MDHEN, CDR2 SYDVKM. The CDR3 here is CASSLLGQVNTEAFF.

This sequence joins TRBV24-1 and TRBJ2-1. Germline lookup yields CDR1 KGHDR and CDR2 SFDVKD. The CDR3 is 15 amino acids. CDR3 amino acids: CATGDSFSSYNEQFF.

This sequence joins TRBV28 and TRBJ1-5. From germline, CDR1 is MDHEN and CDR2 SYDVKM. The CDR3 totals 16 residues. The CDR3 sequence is CASSLLLGLSNQPQHF.

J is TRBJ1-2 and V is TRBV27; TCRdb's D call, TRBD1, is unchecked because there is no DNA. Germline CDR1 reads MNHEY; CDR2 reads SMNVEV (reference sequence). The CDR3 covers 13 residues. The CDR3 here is CASSLGRGISYTF.

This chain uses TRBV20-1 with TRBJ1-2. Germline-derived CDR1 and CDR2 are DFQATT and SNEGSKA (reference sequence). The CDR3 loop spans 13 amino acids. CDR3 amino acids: CSVSRARENGYTF.

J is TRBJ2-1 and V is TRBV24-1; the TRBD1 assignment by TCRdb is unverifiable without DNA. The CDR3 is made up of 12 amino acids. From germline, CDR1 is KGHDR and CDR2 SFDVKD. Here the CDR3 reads CATSDLDRAQFF.

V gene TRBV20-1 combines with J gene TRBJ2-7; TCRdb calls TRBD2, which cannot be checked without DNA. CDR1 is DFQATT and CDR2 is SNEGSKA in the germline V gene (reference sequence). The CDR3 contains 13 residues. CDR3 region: CSARLAGAYEQYF.

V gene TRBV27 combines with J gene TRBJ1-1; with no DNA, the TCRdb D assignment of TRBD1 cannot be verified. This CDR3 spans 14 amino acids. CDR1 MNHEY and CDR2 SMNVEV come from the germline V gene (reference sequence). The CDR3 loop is CASRFGTGYTEAFF.

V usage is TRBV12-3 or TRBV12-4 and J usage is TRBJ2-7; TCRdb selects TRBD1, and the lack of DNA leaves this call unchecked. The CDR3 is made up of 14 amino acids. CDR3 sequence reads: CASTQDRASYEQYF.

The CDR3 here is CASSSPGIEAFF. V and J are TRBV7-6 and TRBJ1-1; TCRdb's D gene call, TRBD1, goes unchecked for lack of DNA. The CDR3 runs to 12 residues. Germline V gene data show CDR1 as SGHVS and CDR2 as FNYEAQ. Full variable domain (missing parts from reference TRBV7-6 and TRBJ1-1): GAGVSQSPRYKVTKRGQDVALRCDPISGHVSLYWYRQALGQGPEFLTYFNYEAQQDKSGLPNDRFSAERPEGSISTLTIQRTEQRDSAMYRCASSSPGIEAFFGQGTRLTVV.

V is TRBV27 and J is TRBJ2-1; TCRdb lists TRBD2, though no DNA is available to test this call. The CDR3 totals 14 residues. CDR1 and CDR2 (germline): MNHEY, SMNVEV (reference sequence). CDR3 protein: CASSGILAGDEQFF.

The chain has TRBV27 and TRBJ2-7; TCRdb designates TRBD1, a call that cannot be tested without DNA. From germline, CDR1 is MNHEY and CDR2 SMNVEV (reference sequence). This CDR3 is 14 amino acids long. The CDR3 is CASSWGQAGYEQYF.

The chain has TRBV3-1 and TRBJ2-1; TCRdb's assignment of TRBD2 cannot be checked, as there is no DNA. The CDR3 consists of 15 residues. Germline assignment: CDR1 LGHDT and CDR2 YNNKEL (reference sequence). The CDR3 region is CASSQAGVSYNEQFF.

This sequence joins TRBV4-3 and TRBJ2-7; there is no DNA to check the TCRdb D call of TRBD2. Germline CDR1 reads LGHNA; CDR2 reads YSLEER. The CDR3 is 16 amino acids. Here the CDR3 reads CASSQDAAGGSYEQYF.

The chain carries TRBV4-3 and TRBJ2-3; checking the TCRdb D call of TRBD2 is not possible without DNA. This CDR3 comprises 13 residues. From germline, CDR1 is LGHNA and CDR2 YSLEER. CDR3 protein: CASSPSGKDTQYF.